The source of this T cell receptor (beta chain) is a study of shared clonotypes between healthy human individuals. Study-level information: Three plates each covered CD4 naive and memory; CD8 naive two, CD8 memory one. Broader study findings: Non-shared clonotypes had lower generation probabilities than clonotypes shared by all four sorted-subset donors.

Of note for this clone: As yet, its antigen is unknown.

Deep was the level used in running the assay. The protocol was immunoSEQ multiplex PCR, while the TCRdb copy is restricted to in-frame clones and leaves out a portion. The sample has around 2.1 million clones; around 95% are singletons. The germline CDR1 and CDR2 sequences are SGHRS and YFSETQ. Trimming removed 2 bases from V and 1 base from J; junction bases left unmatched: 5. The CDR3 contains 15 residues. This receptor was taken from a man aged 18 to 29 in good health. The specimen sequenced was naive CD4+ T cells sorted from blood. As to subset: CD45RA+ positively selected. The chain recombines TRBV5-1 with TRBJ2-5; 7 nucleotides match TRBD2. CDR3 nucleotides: TGCGCCAGCAGCTTAAGCGGGGATGCCCAAGAGACCCAGTACTTC. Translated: CASSLSGDAQETQYF.